These T cell receptor beta chains were read from a single sample in a study of cytomegalovirus exposure and HLA in healthy donors. The assay was immunoSEQ multiplex PCR, and TCRdb's table has in-frame clones only and misses some. The table has about 160,000 clones, roughly four fifths seen once; the top ten hold more than 2.5%. The source material was PBMCs. The receptors shown here come from a female donor in good health and CMV-seronegative. Each CDR3 is given with its conserved first and last residue. The order of the fields is J gene, D gene, clone size, V gene, CDR3 length, CDR3 protein, CDR3 DNA. D genes are given only for firm matches. Clone size appears in some rows only: once, few, many, or a class for an expanded clone.

>TRBJ2-5|TRBD1|once|TRBV28|15
CASTTDKGARKTQYF
TGTGCCAGCACCACGGACAAGGGGGCGCGAAAGACCCAGTACTTC
>TRBJ1-1|.|.|TRBV29-1|13
CSVAPRRGTEAFF
TGCAGCGTCGCCCCTCGAAGGGGAACTGAAGCTTTCTTT
>TRBJ1-5|.|once|TRBV9|15
CASSHGQGSNQPQHF
TGTGCCAGCAGCCACGGGCAGGGTAGCAATCAGCCCCAGCATTTT
>TRBJ2-3|.|.|TRBV9|13
CASSFRGTDTQYF
TGTGCCAGCAGCTTCCGAGGCACAGATACGCAGTATTTT
>TRBJ2-5|.|.|TRBV18|13
CASSQGGQETQYF
TGTGCCAGCTCGCAGGGTGGGCAAGAGACCCAGTACTTC
>TRBJ2-5|.|.|TRBV4-1|15
CASSQTETGLETQYF
TGCGCCAGCAGCCAGACTGAGACCGGGTTGGAGACCCAGTACTTC
>TRBJ1-2|TRBD1|.|TRBV18|15
CASSPEQGGGYGYTF
TGTGCCAGCTCCCCCGAGCAGGGGGGTGGCTATGGCTACACCTTC
>TRBJ2-7|.|.|TRBV11-1|15
CASSPGVGGAYEQYF
TGTGCCAGCAGCCCCGGGGTCGGCGGGGCCTACGAGCAGTACTTC
>TRBJ2-1|.|.|TRBV6-5|14
CASSRGGDSSEQFF
TGTGCCAGCAGCCGAGGAGGGGACTCTAGCGAGCAGTTCTTC
>TRBJ2-7|.|once|TRBV10-3|14
CAISERTWSDEQYF
TGTGCCATCAGTGAGCGAACATGGAGCGACGAGCAGTACTTC
>TRBJ2-1|.|few|TRBV7-2|15
CASSYRAAGYNEQFF
TGTGCCAGCAGTTACCGGGCAGCGGGCTACAATGAGCAGTTCTTC